These T cell receptor beta chains were read from a single sample in a study of cytotoxic CD8 clonotypes in ibrutinib-treated CLL. Data came from immunoSEQ multiplex PCR; TCRdb stores just in-frame clones and leaves some out. The sample contains roughly 200,000 clones, 65% to 80% of which appear only once. The sample was PBMCs, taken after 12 months of ibrutinib treatment. The receptor source for this set is a human donor with chronic lymphocytic leukemia. Each CDR3 is given with its conserved first and last residue. Fields, in order: D gene, V gene, J gene, clone size, CDR3 DNA, CDR3 protein. The D gene is left open where the match is weak. Clone size, where shown, is once, few, many, or a class for clones that have expanded.

D gene: .; V gene: TRBV7-9; J gene: TRBJ2-3; clone size: .; CDR3 DNA: TGTGCCAGCCGGGGACCGAACACAGATACGCAGTATTTT; CDR3 protein: CASRGPNTDTQYF
D gene: .; V gene: TRBV5-1; J gene: TRBJ2-1; clone size: .; CDR3 DNA: TGCGCCAGCAGCTTCGGGAACTCCTACAATGAGCAGTTCTTC; CDR3 protein: CASSFGNSYNEQFF
D gene: .; V gene: TRBV4-1; J gene: TRBJ1-1; clone size: .; CDR3 DNA: TGCGCCAGCAGCCAAGGGGGAGAGATCGGACGGCCAAACACTGAAGCTTTCTTT; CDR3 protein: CASSQGGEIGRPNTEAFF
D gene: .; V gene: TRBV29-1; J gene: TRBJ2-4; clone size: .; CDR3 DNA: TGCAGCGCCCAGGGGGGCAACGGGAACATTCAGTACTTC; CDR3 protein: CSAQGGNGNIQYF
D gene: .; V gene: TRBV4-3; J gene: TRBJ1-2; clone size: once; CDR3 DNA: TGCGCCAGCAGCCAAGAAAAGGGGGCTAACTATGGCTACACCTTC; CDR3 protein: CASSQEKGANYGYTF
D gene: .; V gene: TRBV12-5; J gene: TRBJ1-5; clone size: .; CDR3 DNA: TGTGCTAGTGGTTTGGCGGGTAGCAATCAGCCCCAGCATTTT; CDR3 protein: CASGLAGSNQPQHF
D gene: .; V gene: TRBV7-8; J gene: TRBJ1-2; clone size: few; CDR3 DNA: TGTGCCAGCAGCGTCACGGGAGGGTGGGTCCATGGCTACACCTTC; CDR3 protein: CASSVTGGWVHGYTF
D gene: .; V gene: TRBV18; J gene: TRBJ1-1; clone size: .; CDR3 DNA: TGTGCCAGCTCACCACTTCTGCTATCGGGGAACACTGAAGCTTTCTTT; CDR3 protein: CASSPLLLSGNTEAFF
D gene: TRBD1; V gene: TRBV18; J gene: TRBJ2-2; clone size: .; CDR3 DNA: TGTGCCAGCTCACGTACAGGGGCGAACACCGGGGAGCTGTTTTTT; CDR3 protein: CASSRTGANTGELFF
D gene: TRBD2; V gene: TRBV5-1; J gene: TRBJ2-7; clone size: .; CDR3 DNA: TGCGCCAGCAGCTCCGTAGCGGGAGCCTACGAGCAGTACTTC; CDR3 protein: CASSSVAGAYEQYF
D gene: .; V gene: TRBV6-6; J gene: TRBJ1-1; clone size: .; CDR3 DNA: TGTGCCAGCAGTGTTGGGAACACTGAAGCTTTCTTT; CDR3 protein: CASSVGNTEAFF
D gene: .; V gene: TRBV6-5; J gene: TRBJ2-1; clone size: .; CDR3 DNA: TGTGCCAGCAGCAAGGTCGCGCAGGTCTACAATGAGCAGTTCTTC; CDR3 protein: CASSKVAQVYNEQFF
D gene: TRBD1; V gene: TRBV6-5; J gene: TRBJ2-1; clone size: few; CDR3 DNA: TGTGCCAGCACTCCTTCCAGGGGGAACTACAATGAGCAGTTCTTC; CDR3 protein: CASTPSRGNYNEQFF
D gene: .; V gene: TRBV21-1; J gene: TRBJ2-6; clone size: .; CDR3 DNA: TGTGCCAGCAGCCCGGTGCGGAGGACAGGGGACTCTGGGGCCAACGTCCTGACTTTC; CDR3 protein: CASSPVRRTGDSGANVLTF
D gene: .; V gene: TRBV5-6; J gene: TRBJ1-1; clone size: few; CDR3 DNA: TGTGCCACCCTTTCAGGGTTTGGGGGCACTGAAGCTTTCTTT; CDR3 protein: CATLSGFGGTEAFF
D gene: .; V gene: TRBV18; J gene: TRBJ2-1; clone size: few; CDR3 DNA: TGTGCCAGCTCACCACCAGATACCCTTGAGCAGTTCTTC; CDR3 protein: CASSPPDTLEQFF
D gene: .; V gene: TRBV7-2; J gene: TRBJ1-2; clone size: .; CDR3 DNA: TGTGCCAGCAGCTCCCAGACGGGCCTCTCAGGCTACACCTTC; CDR3 protein: CASSSQTGLSGYTF
D gene: .; V gene: TRBV7-3; J gene: TRBJ2-7; clone size: .; CDR3 DNA: TGTGCCAGCAGCCACGGGCCTCTGGGATACGAGCAGTACTTC; CDR3 protein: CASSHGPLGYEQYF
D gene: .; V gene: TRBV16; J gene: TRBJ1-2; clone size: .; CDR3 DNA: TGTGCCAGCAGCCACACGGGACAACCGAACTATGGCTACACCTTC; CDR3 protein: CASSHTGQPNYGYTF
D gene: .; V gene: TRBV18; J gene: TRBJ2-3; clone size: .; CDR3 DNA: TGTGCCAGCTCACCGCGCTCTAGCACAGATACGCAGTATTTT; CDR3 protein: CASSPRSSTDTQYF
D gene: .; V gene: TRBV6-6; J gene: TRBJ2-3; clone size: .; CDR3 DNA: TGTGCCAGCAGTTACGGGGCAGGAAGCACAGATACGCAGTATTTT; CDR3 protein: CASSYGAGSTDTQYF
D gene: TRBD1; V gene: TRBV5-3; J gene: TRBJ1-5; clone size: .; CDR3 DNA: TGTGCCAGAACCCTAGCGGGGGACAGGGGTGATCAGCCCCAGCATTTT; CDR3 protein: CARTLAGDRGDQPQHF
D gene: TRBD1; V gene: TRBV19; J gene: TRBJ1-5; clone size: .; CDR3 DNA: TGTGCCAGTAGTTGGACAGGGGGATCAAATCAGCCCCAGCATTTT; CDR3 protein: CASSWTGGSNQPQHF
D gene: TRBD1; V gene: TRBV6-5; J gene: TRBJ1-1; clone size: .; CDR3 DNA: TGTGCCAGCAGTTACTCACGACAGGGGCGGACTGAAGCTTTCTTT; CDR3 protein: CASSYSRQGRTEAFF
D gene: TRBD2; V gene: TRBV9; J gene: TRBJ2-3; clone size: few; CDR3 DNA: TGTGCCAGCAGCGCGGGACTATTCACAGATACGCAGTATTTT; CDR3 protein: CASSAGLFTDTQYF
D gene: .; V gene: TRBV9; J gene: TRBJ1-2; clone size: few; CDR3 DNA: TGTGCCAGCAGCGCCCAGGGACACCGAGGAGATGGCTACACCTTC; CDR3 protein: CASSAQGHRGDGYTF
D gene: .; V gene: TRBV7-3; J gene: TRBJ2-2; clone size: .; CDR3 DNA: TGTGCCAGCAGCCACCTAGGAATCGGGGAGCTGTTTTTT; CDR3 protein: CASSHLGIGELFF
D gene: TRBD1; V gene: TRBV11-3; J gene: TRBJ2-7; clone size: many; CDR3 DNA: TGTGCCAGCAGCACTGGACAGGAAGGCGAGCAGTACTTC; CDR3 protein: CASSTGQEGEQYF
D gene: .; V gene: TRBV28; J gene: TRBJ1-3; clone size: .; CDR3 DNA: TGTGCCAGCACCCCCCAAAGAAGGTCCCGGGGAAACACCATATATTTT; CDR3 protein: CASTPQRRSRGNTIYF
D gene: TRBD2; V gene: TRBV30; J gene: TRBJ2-1; clone size: .; CDR3 DNA: TGTGCCTGGAGTGTACGAGCGGGGGGGCCCCTTAATCACTACAATGAGCAGTTCTTC; CDR3 protein: CAWSVRAGGPLNHYNEQFF
D gene: TRBD2; V gene: TRBV18; J gene: TRBJ2-1; clone size: .; CDR3 DNA: TGTGCCAGCTCACCACCGGGCGGGACTAGCGGGAGCCGGAAGCAGTTCTTC; CDR3 protein: CASSPPGGTSGSRKQFF
D gene: .; V gene: TRBV6-5; J gene: TRBJ1-2; clone size: .; CDR3 DNA: TGTGCCAGCAGTTATAGTACCCTGAGCTACACCTTC; CDR3 protein: CASSYSTLSYTF
D gene: .; V gene: TRBV12-5; J gene: TRBJ1-5; clone size: medium-sized; CDR3 DNA: TGTGCTAGTGGTCCCTACGGTCAGCCCCAGCATTTT; CDR3 protein: CASGPYGQPQHF
D gene: .; V gene: TRBV18; J gene: TRBJ1-2; clone size: .; CDR3 DNA: TGTGCCAGCTCGCCGGGGCAGCTCTATGGCTACACCTTC; CDR3 protein: CASSPGQLYGYTF
D gene: .; V gene: TRBV6-5; J gene: TRBJ1-4; clone size: few; CDR3 DNA: TGTGCCAGCAGTTACCGACTGGGGGAAAAACTGTTTTTT; CDR3 protein: CASSYRLGEKLFF
D gene: .; V gene: TRBV2; J gene: TRBJ1-1; clone size: .; CDR3 DNA: TGTGCCAGCACTCCCAACATACAGAACACTGAAGCTTTCTTT; CDR3 protein: CASTPNIQNTEAFF
D gene: TRBD1; V gene: TRBV4-3; J gene: TRBJ1-1; clone size: .; CDR3 DNA: TGCGCCAGCAGCCGAGACAGGGGGATGAACACTGAAGCTTTCTTT; CDR3 protein: CASSRDRGMNTEAFF
D gene: .; V gene: TRBV27; J gene: TRBJ1-1; clone size: .; CDR3 DNA: TGTGCCAGCAGTCTAGGGACATTTACTGAAGCTTTCTTT; CDR3 protein: CASSLGTFTEAFF
D gene: TRBD2; V gene: TRBV9; J gene: TRBJ2-1; clone size: .; CDR3 DNA: TGTGCCAGCAGCGCCCCCCAAGTCAGGCTAGCGGAGAGCAATGAGCAGTTCTTC; CDR3 protein: CASSAPQVRLAESNEQFF
D gene: .; V gene: TRBV7-6; J gene: TRBJ2-5; clone size: .; CDR3 DNA: TGTGCCAGCAGCTCCCCCACCACCGGGGAGACCCAGTACTTC; CDR3 protein: CASSSPTTGETQYF
D gene: TRBD2; V gene: TRBV7-6; J gene: TRBJ2-3; clone size: .; CDR3 DNA: TGTGCCAGCAGCTCCTCCGGGACTAGCGGGGGACGGGGGACAGATACGCAGTATTTT; CDR3 protein: CASSSSGTSGGRGTDTQYF
D gene: TRBD1; V gene: TRBV7-2; J gene: TRBJ1-1; clone size: .; CDR3 DNA: TGTGCCAGCAGCTCATCCAGGGGGTTCAGTGAAGCTTTCTTT; CDR3 protein: CASSSSRGFSEAFF
D gene: .; V gene: TRBV27; J gene: TRBJ1-2; clone size: .; CDR3 DNA: TGTGCCAGCAGTTCCCCCAGGGAGAACTATGGCTACACCTTC; CDR3 protein: CASSSPRENYGYTF
D gene: .; V gene: TRBV29-1; J gene: TRBJ1-2; clone size: .; CDR3 DNA: TGCAGCGTTCCGGGGTTCATTCGGGGCTACACCTTC; CDR3 protein: CSVPGFIRGYTF
D gene: TRBD2; V gene: TRBV5-1; J gene: TRBJ2-1; clone size: .; CDR3 DNA: TGCGCCAGCTTCCGACTAGCGGGAGATGAGCAGTTCTTC; CDR3 protein: CASFRLAGDEQFF
D gene: .; V gene: TRBV7-2; J gene: TRBJ1-1; clone size: .; CDR3 DNA: TGTGCCAGCAGCTTAATGAGGACGGTGAACACTGAAGCTTTCTTT; CDR3 protein: CASSLMRTVNTEAFF
D gene: .; V gene: TRBV7-2; J gene: TRBJ1-1; clone size: few; CDR3 DNA: TGTGCCAGCAGCTTGAGGGCAGGAAGGACTGAAGCTTTCTTT; CDR3 protein: CASSLRAGRTEAFF
D gene: TRBD1; V gene: TRBV9; J gene: TRBJ1-5; clone size: .; CDR3 DNA: TGTGCCAGCAGCGCCGGGACAGGGGACGTGACCCAGCATTTT; CDR3 protein: CASSAGTGDVTQHF